The 26 T cell receptor beta chains presented below share a single source sample, sequenced in a study of blood T cell repertoires in COVID-19. TCRdb's table, derived via immunoSEQ multiplex PCR, lists solely in-frame clones and lacks some. Altogether under 50,000 clones are present, 90% being singletons, with the ten largest covering over 15%. The sequenced sample consisted of peripheral blood. The origin of the receptors is a man between 65 and 85 years old with active COVID-19.

This sequence joins TRBV5-1 and TRBJ1-3; 9 bases match TRBD1. The V gene's germline CDR1 is SGHRS and CDR2 YFSETQ. CDR3 size: 17 residues. Trimming took 0 bases from V and 0 from J; bases not matched to a gene: 4. The CDR3, as DNA: TGCGCCAGCAGCTTGGCAGGGACAGGGACCTCTGGAAACACCATATATTTT. Its protein product is CASSLAGTGTSGNTIYF.

The CDR3 spells CASSLREAGTGELFF. The CDR3 DNA reads TGTGCCAGCTCCCTGCGGGAGGCGGGCACCGGGGAGCTGTTTTTT. This chain links TRBV18 with TRBJ2-2; the match to TRBD2 covers 8 bases. After removal of 6 bases from V and 4 bases from J, the junction contained 7 bases not matched to a gene. The CDR3 extends over 15 amino acids. The germline V gene has CDR1 KGHSH and CDR2 LQKENI.

The rearrangement links TRBV5-1 to TRBJ1-1; D gene uncertain. Germline V gene sequence: CDR1 SGHRS, CDR2 YFSETQ. The CDR3 is 16 residues long. The V end was cut by 3 bases, the J end by 0 bases, with 15 bases between. CDR3 loop: CASSSNPGSLNTEAFF. CDR3 nucleotide sequence: TGCGCCAGCAGCTCAAACCCAGGATCTCTGAACACTGAAGCTTTCTTT.

V and J are TRBV14 and TRBJ1-3; D unresolved. Trimming took 4 bases from V and 4 from J, leaving 17 bases between them. CDR1 and CDR2 (germline): SGHDN, FVKESK. The CDR3 is made up of 16 amino acids. The CDR3: CASSLPSPRAGNTIYF. CDR3 DNA sequence: TGTGCCAGCAGCCTTCCTAGCCCCCGGGCAGGAAACACCATATATTTT.

The rearrangement links TRBV7-9 to TRBJ1-5; D unresolved. Per the germline V gene, CDR1 is SEHNR and CDR2 is FQNEAQ (reference sequence). The germline V and J ends were trimmed by 1 base and 7 bases, with 8 bases remaining between them. This CDR3 has 13 residues. CDR3 protein: CASSLGAGQPQHF. In nucleotides, the CDR3 is TGTGCCAGCAGCTTAGGGGCGGGGCAGCCCCAGCATTTT.

The gene calls are TRBV2 and TRBJ2-7; tentatively, D is TRBD1 (6 bases). The germline V and J ends were trimmed by 6 bases and 2 bases, with 14 bases remaining between them. The germline CDR1 and CDR2 sequences are SNHLY and FYNNEI. The CDR3 runs to 14 residues. CDR3 sequence: CASRDSWGTYEQYF. CDR3 in DNA: TGTGCCAGCAGGGACAGTTGGGGGACCTACGAGCAGTACTTC.

The rearrangement joins TRBV18 to TRBJ2-3; 8 bases are shared with TRBD2. The ends lost 0 bases at V and 2 bases at J; junction bases unmatched: 4. This CDR3 has 16 amino acids. Germline lookup yields CDR1 KGHSH and CDR2 LQKENI. CDR3 in amino acids: CASSPPTRGATDTQYF. The CDR3 DNA is TGTGCCAGCTCACCACCGACGCGGGGGGCCACAGATACGCAGTATTTT.

The J gene is TRBJ1-1, the V gene TRBV5-5; TRBD1 aligns across 8 bases. Germline-derived CDR1 and CDR2 are SGHKS and YYEKEE (reference sequence). The J segment lost 1 base and the V segment lost 0 bases, leaving 5 bases of the junction unmatched. The CDR3 is made up of 16 amino acids. CDR3 sequence (DNA): TGTGCCAGCAGCTTGGTTGTAGGACAGGGGAACACTGAAGCTTTCTTT. It codes for CASSLVVGQGNTEAFF.

The V gene is TRBV19, the J gene TRBJ2-5, with TRBD2 identical over 9 bases. Looked up from germline, CDR1 is LNHDA and CDR2 is SQIVND (reference sequence). V lost 3 bases, J lost 4 bases, and 15 bases stayed unmatched. This CDR3 spans 18 amino acids. The CDR3 nucleotides read TGTGCCAGTAGTATGGGGTTTGGGCTAGCGGGGAGGGGAGAGACCCAGTACTTC. This sequence encodes CASSMGFGLAGRGETQYF.

The chain uses TRBV6-6 and TRBJ2-7; 11 positions agree with TRBD1. This CDR3 region has 19 residues. The V gene end was trimmed by 6 bases and the J gene end by 3 bases; junction bases not matched to a gene: 19. CDR1 and CDR2 (germline): MNHNY, SVGAGI (reference sequence). The CDR3 sequence is CASSYQIGTGGRSVYEQYF. CDR3 coding DNA: TGTGCCAGCAGCTACCAAATTGGGACAGGGGGGAGGTCCGTCTACGAGCAGTACTTC.

The chain carries TRBV7-9 and TRBJ2-1; D possibly corresponds to TRBD1 (5 bases). CDR1 and CDR2 (germline): SEHNR, FQNEAQ (reference sequence). CDR3 length equals 13 residues. Trimming left V 10 bases short and J 4 bases short, with 14 bases between. The CDR3 protein is CATLGAGYNEQFF. The CDR3 coding sequence is TGTGCCACCCTAGGGGCCGGGTACAATGAGCAGTTCTTC.

This sequence joins TRBV28 and TRBJ2-1; 8 bases map to TRBD1. Germline V gives CDR1 MDHEN, CDR2 SYDVKM. This CDR3 has 14 residues. Losses at the gene ends were 5 bases for V and 6 bases for J; bases not matched to a gene: 6. The CDR3 protein is CASSTYRGANEQFF. CDR3 DNA sequence: TGTGCCAGCAGTACCTACAGGGGGGCCAATGAGCAGTTCTTC. Full variable domain (remainder filled in from reference TRBV28 and TRBJ2-1): DVKVTQSSRYLVKRTGEKVFLECVQDMDHENMFWYRQDPGLGLRLIYFSYDVKMKEKGDIPEGYSVSREKKERFSLILESASTNQTSMYLCASSTYRGANEQFFGPGTRLTVL.

This clone was observed a few times. The rearrangement links TRBV2 to TRBJ1-5, with D possibly being TRBD1 (6 bases). CDR3 length: 14 amino acids. Between the trimmed V and J ends, which lost 7 bases and 4 bases, there was a span of 14 bases. Germline V gives CDR1 SNHLY, CDR2 FYNNEI. The CDR3 region has the DNA TGTGCCAGCACTCTCTACAGGGAGAATCAGCCCCAGCATTTT. It is translated as CASTLYRENQPQHF.

This clone was found a few times. V and J are TRBV18 and TRBJ2-5; 7 bases fit TRBD2. V gave up 0 bases and J gave up 5 bases; unmatched junction bases: 3. Germline V gene lookup returns CDR1 KGHSH and CDR2 LQKENI. The CDR3 consists of 14 residues. This chain's CDR3 is CASSPPAGDETQYF. The CDR3 region has the DNA TGTGCCAGCTCACCACCTGCGGGAGACGAGACCCAGTACTTC. Looking up the rest from reference TRBV18 and TRBJ2-5 gives the full variable domain: NAGVMQNPRHLVRRRGQEARLRCSPMKGHSHVYWYRQLPEEGLKFMVYLQKENIIDESGMPKERFSAEFPKEGPSILRIQQVVRGDSAAYFCASSPPAGDETQYFGPGTRLLVL.

The chain couples TRBV5-1 to TRBJ2-3; 10 bases map to TRBD2. CDR1 SGHRS and CDR2 YFSETQ come from the germline V gene. The V gene end was trimmed by 5 bases and the J gene end by 2 bases; junction bases not matched to a gene: 8. The CDR3 is made up of 16 amino acids. The CDR3 bases are TGCGCCAGCAGTCCAATAGCGGGAGGCCCCACAGATACGCAGTATTTT. Residues: CASSPIAGGPTDTQYF.

The rearrangement links TRBV7-2 to TRBJ2-1; D gene ambiguous. V dropped 5 bases and J dropped 5 bases, with 19 bases sitting between them. Germline lookup yields CDR1 SGHTA and CDR2 FQGNSA. The CDR3 runs 16 residues. The chain's CDR3 is CASSTPTVVVNNEQFF. The DNA of the CDR3 is TGTGCCAGCAGCACACCAACCGTGGTCGTGAACAATGAGCAGTTCTTC.

The chain couples TRBV5-1 to TRBJ2-5, with D maybe TRBD1 (6 bases). V was trimmed by 4 bases and J by 1 base, leaving 8 bases between them. The CDR3 is made up of 13 amino acids. Germline-derived CDR1 and CDR2 are SGHRS and YFSETQ. The CDR3 sequence: CASSQDSQETQYF. In DNA, the CDR3 is TGCGCCAGCAGCCAGGACAGCCAAGAGACCCAGTACTTC.

In its sample, this clone was seen once. This chain connects TRBV6-2 or TRBV6-3 to TRBJ2-7; 7 bases are a match to TRBD1. The germline V gene has CDR1 MNHEY and CDR2 SVGEGT. This CDR3 region has 16 residues. V lost 5 bases to trimming and J lost 4 bases; unmatched junction nucleotides: 14. The CDR3 sequence: CASSPRDRVFRYEQYF. CDR3 DNA: TGTGCCAGCAGTCCCCGAGACAGGGTCTTTAGGTACGAGCAGTACTTC.

The chain is built from TRBV5-5 and TRBJ2-7; D is unresolved. Trimming stripped 4 bases from V and 4 bases from J, with 18 bases between. The CDR3 is made up of 15 amino acids. CDR1 is SGHKS and CDR2 is YYEKEE in the germline V gene (reference sequence). The CDR3 sequence is CASSGATTHRYEQYF. The CDR3 DNA reads as TGTGCCAGCAGCGGAGCCACTACACACCGTTACGAGCAGTACTTC.

The rearrangement uses TRBV19 and TRBJ1-5, with a tentative D call TRBD1 (5 bases). The germline CDR1 and CDR2 sequences are LNHDA and SQIVND (reference sequence). The CDR3 is made up of 15 amino acids. V was trimmed by 2 bases and J by 2 bases, leaving 10 bases between them. The CDR3 coding sequence is TGTGCCAGTAGTATAAAGGGGAACGGCAATCAGCCCCAGCATTTT. The encoded protein is CASSIKGNGNQPQHF.

The rearrangement joins TRBV7-9 to TRBJ2-4; no firm D call. There are 16 residues in the CDR3. Germline values: CDR1 SEHNR, CDR2 FQNEAQ (reference sequence). The germline V and J ends were trimmed by 7 bases and 1 base, with 17 bases remaining between them. The CDR3 DNA reads TGTGCCAGCACCACCCCCCCAGACGGGGCCAAAAACATTCAGTACTTC. It specifies CASTTPPDGAKNIQYF.

This chain connects TRBV19 to TRBJ2-1; D not certain. Looked up from germline, CDR1 is LNHDA and CDR2 is SQIVND (reference sequence). The CDR3 is made up of 15 amino acids. The germline V and J ends were trimmed by 7 bases and 3 bases, with 16 bases remaining between them. DNA for the CDR3: TGTGCCAGTAAAATGGGTAGCATCAACTACAATGAGCAGTTCTTC. Its protein is CASKMGSINYNEQFF. The full variable domain, rest sourced from reference TRBV19 and TRBJ2-1, is DGGITQSPKYLFRKEGQNVTLSCEQNLNHDAMYWYRQDPGQGLRLIYYSQIVNDFQKGDIAEGYSVSREKKESFPLTVTSAQKNPTAFYLCASKMGSINYNEQFFGPGTRLTVL.

The chain links TRBV3-1 (or the pseudogene TRBV3-2) to TRBJ2-1; D unclear. Germline assignment: CDR1 LGHDT and CDR2 YNNKEL (reference sequence). The CDR3 spans 12 residues. V lost 4 bases and J 5 bases, leaving 6 bases between the germline ends. CDR3 in DNA: TGTGCCAGCAGCCGATTAGACAATGAGCAGTTCTTC. Translating gives CASSRLDNEQFF.

The J gene is TRBJ2-5, the V gene TRBV19, with 7 bases fitting TRBD2. CDR3 length: 15 residues. The V gene end was trimmed by 3 bases and the J gene end by 5 bases; junction bases not matched to a gene: 9. Per germline, CDR1 LNHDA and CDR2 SQIVND (reference sequence). Here the CDR3 DNA reads TGTGCCAGTAGTATTTATTTGCGGGAGAGGGAGACCCAGTACTTC. As protein: CASSIYLRERETQYF.

The chain joins TRBV28 to TRBJ2-7, with 9 positions matching TRBD1. The J segment lost 2 bases and the V segment lost 5 bases, leaving 1 base of the junction unmatched. The CDR3 spans 13 residues. Germline V gene data show CDR1 as MDHEN and CDR2 as SYDVKM. CDR3 coding DNA: TGTGCCAGCAGTACAGGGGGCACCTACGAGCAGTACTTC. This codes for CASSTGGTYEQYF.

The V and J genes are TRBV3-1 (or the pseudogene TRBV3-2) and TRBJ1-6, with TRBD1 matching over 11 bases. CDR1 is LGHDT, CDR2 YNNKEL, per germline (reference sequence). The CDR3 length is 14 residues. Trimming took 3 bases from V and 9 from J; bases not matched to a gene: 1. The CDR3 coding sequence is TGTGCCAGCAGCCAGGGACAGGGGGGTTCACCCCTCCACTTT. Residues: CASSQGQGGSPLHF.